This TCR beta chain emerged from a study of Ad26.COV2.S vaccination and SARS-CoV-2 variants (dated by TCRdb to about 2021). Broadly, across the study: Donors in the vaccine arm were drawn from COV1001, a phase I-IIa trial of Ad26.COV2.S in healthy adults that was multicentre, randomized, double-blind and placebo-controlled. Ad26.COV2.S was given intramuscularly at 5x10^10 or 1x10^11 viral particles, as a single shot or as two shots 56 days apart. TCRbeta repertoire sequencing served as the tool for gauging how specific and how broad the SARS-CoV-2-reactive T cell receptors were following Ad26.COV2.S vaccination. A total of approximately 30 samples were included in the TCR-sequenced set, comprising around 20 Ad26.COV2.S vaccine recipients, 5 placebo recipients and 8 SARS-CoV-2 convalescent individuals. Trial participants were randomized into five groups of five, in which low-dose or high-dose Ad26.COV2.S was given once or twice, or placebo was given on both occasions. Blinding of investigators to trial group allocation was maintained during experiments and outcome assessment.

A word on this clone: Its antigen target is currently unknown. No much larger clonotype is one base removed from it; base qualities were not supplied.

This specimen's treatment or condition label, per the study, means: some 20 received Ad26.COV2.S at low or high dose, single or two shots; 5 received placebo; per-sample allocation not given. For vaccine and placebo recipients, repertoires were sequenced using samples collected on day 63 after the first injection. Between 29 July and 7 August 2020, Cohort 1b enrolled about 27 adults aged 18-55 years at one site in Boston, USA. Ad26.COV2.S was a replication-incompetent adenovirus type 26 vector expressing a prefusion-stabilized SARS-CoV-2 spike protein from the original Wuhan strain. The immunoSEQ Assay was used to sequence TCRbeta CDR3 regions. After extraction, genomic DNA underwent amplification by bias-controlled multiplex PCR, followed by high-throughput sequencing. The study's own analysis went as follows. Collapsing and filtering of sequences were performed to quantify the absolute abundance of each unique TCRbeta CDR3 region. T cell fraction was estimated by normalization of TCRbeta template counts to usable DNA, with usable DNA being measured through amplification of reference genes present in all nucleated cells. Repertoire TCRs were annotated as SARS-CoV-2-specific when V gene, CDR3 amino acid sequence and J gene were exactly matched to a known reactive TCR set. The reference SARS-CoV-2 TCR set was derived from MIRA and filtered for enrichment in COVID-19-positive ImmuneCODE repertoires, a step that removed public or cross-reactive TCRs. Drawing on the MIRA antigens, annotated TCRs were analysed further at the level of specific ORF or position within ORF. Depth was the summed frequency of annotated unique rearrangements, while breadth was defined as annotated unique rearrangements over total unique productive rearrangements. Two-sided Wilcoxon rank-sum tests were applied when comparing TCR breadth between groups. Not all clones reach the TCRdb copy of this immuneACCESS table, which keeps in-frame sequences only. Checked studies attribute under half of the gap to unresolved V genes and leave the rest unexplained. V, J and clone size reflect that table, while D and trimming were determined from the DNA. This sample lists approximately 480,000 clones; roughly 87% were detected once. The top ten clones comprise about 13% of the sample.

The CDR3, from cysteine to phenylalanine, totals 16 residues. Only CDR3 DNA remains: 48 bases, in frame from the first base. V is cut by 0 bases and J by 0 bases, and the space between the germline ends is 12 bases. Taken from the germline V gene (reference sequence), the CDR1 and CDR2 loops are SGHNT and YYREEE. What the research found in general, with its limitations: Compared with placebo recipients, Ad26.COV2.S recipients showed higher spike-specific TCR breadth (P = 0.0014). Vaccine and placebo recipients had similar non-spike TCR breadth, a finding consistent with the vaccine containing only spike. Comparing responses between vaccine doses or regimens was not something the study was powered to do. It was noted by the authors that total T cell responses may have been underestimated by the TCR breadth and depth analyses. Substantial breadth of spike-specific CD8+ and CD4+ T cell responses was reported after vaccination.

Specimen: peripheral blood, collected in a trial of Ad26.COV2.S vaccine versus placebo. In this chain, TRBV5-4 is recombined with TRBJ1-1; no D gene is confidently identified. The clonotype originates from a person aged 18 to 59 who received the Ad26.COV2.S COVID-19 vaccine or a placebo. The nucleotide sequence reads as follows: TGTGCCAGCAGCTTGGGGTCGGGAGTTATGAACACTGAAGCTTTCTTT. The encoded protein is CASSLGSGVMNTEAFF.